The sample holds many counts of the clone carrying this TCR beta chain. Antigen: not known. The data originate from a study of T cells in Graves' hyperthyroidism and ophthalmopathy. Patients with uncontrolled infections, other autoimmune diseases, pregnancy or lactation were excluded. TCR beta CDR3 regions were amplified from RNA. Carried out on the TCR CDR3, a first-round RT-PCR used the HTBI primer set. One entry per CDR3 protein, called by TCRdb with MiXCR from the multiplex PCR reads. Among about 53,000 distinct CDR3 sequences listed, about 50% were seen once. The study, taken as a whole, reports: Separation of ophthalmopathy from stable hyperthyroidism was achieved by a 13 V-J model. Most clonotypes expanded in the thyroid (above 0.001) were also present in blood.

The sequencing sample was made of blood. The receptor comes from a woman in her 30s with Graves' ophthalmopathy.

The CDR3 region is CASSLGPGNEQYF. The CDR3, as DNA: TGTGCCAGCAGCCTCGGGCCGGGGAACGAGCAGTACTTC. J is TRBJ2-7 and V is TRBV14; maybe TRBD2 (5 bases). Trimming shortened V by 4 bases and J by 5 bases, and 12 bases separated the two germline ends. The CDR3 runs to 13 residues. Per germline, CDR1 SGHDN and CDR2 FVKESK.